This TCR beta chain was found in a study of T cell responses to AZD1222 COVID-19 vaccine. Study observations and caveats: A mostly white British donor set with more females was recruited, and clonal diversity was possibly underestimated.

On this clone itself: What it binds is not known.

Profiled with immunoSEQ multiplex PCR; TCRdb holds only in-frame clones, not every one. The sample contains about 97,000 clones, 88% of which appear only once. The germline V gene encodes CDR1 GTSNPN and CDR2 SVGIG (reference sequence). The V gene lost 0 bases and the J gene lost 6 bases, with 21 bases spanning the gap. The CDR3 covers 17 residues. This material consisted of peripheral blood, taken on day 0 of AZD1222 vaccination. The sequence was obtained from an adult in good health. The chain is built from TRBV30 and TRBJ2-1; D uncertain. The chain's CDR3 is CAWSVKSSFKQANEQFF. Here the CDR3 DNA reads TGTGCCTGGAGTGTAAAAAGCTCCTTTAAGCAGGCCAATGAGCAGTTCTTC. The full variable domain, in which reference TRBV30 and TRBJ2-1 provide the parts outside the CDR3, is SQTIHQWPATLVQPVGSPLSLECTVEGTSNPNLYWYRQAAGRGLQLLFYSVGIGQISSEVPQNLSASRPQDRQFILSSKKLLLSDSGFYLCAWSVKSSFKQANEQFFGPGTRLTVL.